This TCR beta chain was captured in a study of Ad26.COV2.S vaccination and SARS-CoV-2 variants. Study-wide background: Participants got Ad26.COV2.S intramuscularly, once or twice 56 days apart.

V was clipped by 2 bases and J by 4 bases, with 17 bases between them. The CDR3 has 16 residues. Germline loops: CDR1 MDHEN, CDR2 SYDVKM. Measured with immunoSEQ multiplex PCR; TCRdb has only the in-frame clones, and not every one. The data hold about 680,000 clones, with 89% observed a single time. This clone showed up just once. Treatment defined: about 20 received Ad26.COV2.S at low or high dose, single or two shots; 5 received placebo; per-sample allocation not given. Day 63 following the first vaccine or placebo injection was when the samples were taken. Ad26.COV2.S expressed prefusion-stabilized spike from the original Wuhan strain.

This clonotype was obtained from a person between 18 and 59 years old who received the Ad26.COV2.S COVID-19 vaccine or a placebo. The genes are TRBV28 and TRBJ1-2; D gene unclear. Sequenced material: peripheral blood, taken in a trial of Ad26.COV2.S vaccine versus placebo. Here the CDR3 DNA reads TGTGCCAGCAGTTTAAACCCCACGGGTCTAGGCTATGGCTACACCTTC. Encoded protein: CASSLNPTGLGYGYTF.